A single sample is the source of the 22 T cell receptor beta chains below, sequenced in a study of blood T cells in healthy people across ages. Using a J-beta primer mix together with a sample-barcoded 5' primer, a second PCR was run for roughly 7 to 12 cycles. A single record per CDR3 protein comes from TCRdb applying MiXCR to the 5' RACE reads. The sample has about 1,500,000 distinct CDR3 sequences, roughly 28% seen once. Sequenced material: blood. These receptor sequences come from a woman under 40 in good health.

The rearrangement uses TRBV7-9 and TRBJ1-6; D ambiguous. There are 13 residues in the CDR3. Deletions cut 1 base from V and 8 bases from J, with 6 bases between. In germline, CDR1 is SEHNR, CDR2 FQNEAQ (reference sequence). The CDR3 reads CASSLEQYSPLHF. CDR3 DNA sequence: TGTGCCAGCAGCTTAGAACAGTATTCACCCCTCCACTTT. Filled out from reference TRBV7-9 and TRBJ1-6, the complete variable domain reads DTGVSQNPRHKITKRGQNVTFRCDPISEHNRLYWYRQTLGQGPEFLTYFQNEAQLEKSRLLSDRFSAERPKGSFSTLEIQRTEQGDSAMYLCASSLEQYSPLHFGNGTRLTVT.

This clonotype was recorded many times. CDR3 DNA sequence: TGTGCCAGCAGCTCCCGACAGAGCTCCTACGAGCAGTACTTC. It codes for CASSSRQSSYEQYF. The rearrangement links TRBV11-2 to TRBJ2-7; possible D gene TRBD1, 5 bases. The CDR3 sequence is 14 residues long. Germline-derived CDR1 and CDR2 are SGHAT and FQNNGV. Trimming took off 4 bases at V and 0 bases at J, with 10 bases between the two ends.

Worth noting for this clonotype: Possible read error: a much larger clone is one base away. The chain employs TRBV20-1 and TRBJ2-1, with 11 bases matching TRBD2. Losses at the gene ends were 0 bases for V and 9 bases for J; bases not matched to a gene: 13. CDR1 and CDR2 (germline): DFQATT, SNEGSKA (reference sequence). This CDR3 has 17 residues. CDR3 in amino acids: CSARDRTSGRYKGEQFF. CDR3 coding DNA: TGCAGTGCTAGAGATCGCACTAGCGGGAGATATAAGGGTGAGCAGTTCTTC.

This clonotype has a handful of counts. The gene calls are TRBV7-2 and TRBJ2-3; weak D call: TRBD2 (7 bases). The germline V gene encodes CDR1 SGHTA and CDR2 FQGNSA. V lost 5 bases and J 2 bases, leaving 14 bases between the germline ends. CDR3 length equals 15 residues. Here the CDR3 reads CASSRRRGPTDTQYF. CDR3 sequence (DNA): TGTGCCAGCAGCCGACGGCGGGGGCCCACAGATACGCAGTATTTT.

This clonotype has ten or more counts. This chain uses TRBV7-2 with TRBJ2-4; the match to TRBD2 covers 11 bases. J was trimmed by 3 bases and V by 5 bases; bases with no gene match: 9. Germline V CDR1 and CDR2: SGHTA, FQGNSA. This CDR3 region has 17 residues. The CDR3 DNA reads as TGTGCCAGCAGCGAGATAGCGGGAGGGGGTCACAAAAACATTCAGTACTTC. This codes for CASSEIAGGGHKNIQYF.

This clonotype was picked up a small number of times. The CDR3 DNA reads as TGTGCCAGCAGGGGTACTAGCGGGAGGGCGCGGTACGAGCAGTACTTC. This gives the protein CASRGTSGRARYEQYF. The J gene is TRBJ2-7, the V gene TRBV2; TRBD2 matches 13 bases. Trimming cost V 6 bases and J 4 bases; bases outside gene matches: 9. This CDR3 comprises 16 residues. From germline, CDR1 is SNHLY and CDR2 FYNNEI.

Comment on this clonotype: A much larger clone differs by one base, so this may be a read error. The chain recombines TRBV5-1 with TRBJ2-7, with TRBD1 as a possible D gene (5 bases). This CDR3 comprises 14 residues. Trimming took 0 bases from V and 7 from J, leaving 14 bases between them. Germline V gives CDR1 SGHRS, CDR2 YFSETQ. The CDR3 coding sequence is TGCGCCAGCAGCTTGGAGGCAGGGTGTGATGAGCAGTACTTC. Its protein is CASSLEAGCDEQYF.

This clonotype has more than one count but fewer than ten. This sequence may be a read error, since a much larger clone differs from it by one base. The V gene is TRBV20-1, the J gene TRBJ2-7; D not resolved. The CDR3 is 10 residues long. Between the trimmed V and J ends, which lost 5 bases and 10 bases, there was a span of 12 bases. The germline gives CDR1 DFQATT, CDR2 SNEGSKA (reference sequence). Written as DNA, the CDR3 is TGCAGTGCTCAGAAAGATACCCAGTACTTC. Amino acid sequence: CSAQKDTQYF.

The chain carries TRBV5-6 and TRBJ2-3, with 12 nucleotides matching TRBD2. This CDR3 comprises 16 residues. Germline V gives CDR1 SGHDT, CDR2 YYEEEE. The V and J ends lost 2 bases and 4 bases, in that order; junction bases with no gene match: 5. Written as DNA, the CDR3 is TGTGCCAGCAGCTTCACGACTAGCGGGAGCTCAGATACGCAGTATTTT. Its protein product is CASSFTTSGSSDTQYF.

This clonotype was picked up a small number of times. The chain carries TRBV7-2 and TRBJ2-7; 9 bases fit TRBD1. Germline V gene sequence: CDR1 SGHTA, CDR2 FQGNSA. The CDR3 loop spans 15 amino acids. J was trimmed by 4 bases and V by 7 bases; bases with no gene match: 11. The CDR3 region has the DNA TGTGCCAGCATCACTGGAGGACAGGGGACGTACGAGCAGTACTTC. Translation: CASITGGQGTYEQYF.

This clonotype appeared many times. The chain recombines TRBV7-2 with TRBJ2-7, with 10 nucleotides matching TRBD1. The CDR3 is 16 residues long. The J segment lost 5 bases and the V segment lost 5 bases, leaving 12 bases of the junction unmatched. Germline V gives CDR1 SGHTA, CDR2 FQGNSA. The DNA for the CDR3 is TGTGCCAGCAGCCCAGATTCCGGGACAGGGGACAACGAGCAGTACTTC. This codes for CASSPDSGTGDNEQYF. Filled out from reference TRBV7-2 and TRBJ2-7, the complete variable domain reads GAGVSQSPSNKVTEKGKDVELRCDPISGHTALYWYRQSLGQGLEFLIYFQGNSAPDKSGLPSDRFSAERTGGSVSTLTIQRTQQEDSAVYLCASSPDSGTGDNEQYFGPGTRLTVT.

The chain employs TRBV3-1 and TRBJ2-2; the D gene is possibly TRBD2 (5 bases). The CDR3 has 13 amino acids. Trimming shortened V by 0 bases and J by 10 bases, and 9 bases separated the two germline ends. Germline V gene data show CDR1 as LGHDT and CDR2 as YNNKEL (reference sequence). CDR3 protein: CASSQDREMELFF. The CDR3 coding sequence is TGTGCCAGCAGCCAAGATCGGGAAATGGAGCTGTTTTTT.

This clonotype was picked up many times. The chain couples TRBV7-9 to TRBJ2-5, with 9 nucleotides matching TRBD1. J gave up 3 bases and V 5 bases, and 7 bases lay outside the gene matches. The CDR3 spans 15 residues. Germline V gene lookup returns CDR1 SEHNR and CDR2 FQNEAQ (reference sequence). The CDR3 DNA sequence: TGTGCCAGCAGCCCGGGACAGGGTCGCGAAGAGACCCAGTACTTC. Its protein is CASSPGQGREETQYF.

A few counts support this clonotype. V and J are TRBV27 and TRBJ2-7, with a tentative D call TRBD1 (5 bases). With 2 bases removed from V and 7 bases from J, the gap between germline ends came to 15 bases. CDR3 length: 14 residues. Per the germline V gene, CDR1 is MNHEY and CDR2 is SMNVEV (reference sequence). The DNA of the CDR3 is TGTGCCAGCAGTTTACTGCCCCCAGGGCGAGAGCAGTACTTC. Encoded protein: CASSLLPPGREQYF.

The CDR3 DNA reads as TGTGCCTGGAGAGGGGGACTAGCGGGGGGATACGAGCAGTACTTC. Protein sequence: CAWRGGLAGGYEQYF. The chain employs TRBV30 and TRBJ2-7; 15 bases align to TRBD2. The CDR3 extends over 15 amino acids. Per germline, CDR1 GTSNPN and CDR2 SVGIG (reference sequence). V dropped 3 bases and J dropped 4; count of bases not matched to a gene: 4.

The chain combines TRBV20-1 with TRBJ1-2; TRBD1 matches at 7 bases. The germline CDR1 and CDR2 sequences are DFQATT and SNEGSKA (reference sequence). Unmatched junction bases numbered 9, after V lost 6 bases and J lost 5 bases. The CDR3 has 13 amino acids. The CDR3 nucleotides are TGCAGTGCCGCAAAGGGGGCCACTTATGGCTACACCTTC. Translation: CSAAKGATYGYTF.

This chain connects TRBV12-3 or TRBV12-4 to TRBJ2-1, with TRBD1 identical over 8 bases. V lost 6 bases and J lost 9; bases outside the gene matches: 7. This CDR3 is 13 amino acids long. The CDR3 nucleotides are TGTGCCAGCAGCAGGACAGGGAATAGTGAGCAGTTCTTC. Encoded protein: CASSRTGNSEQFF.

This clonotype was detected ten times or more. The chain combines TRBV20-1 with TRBJ2-7; D is possibly TRBD2 (6 bases). This CDR3 is 14 amino acids long. Germline V CDR1 and CDR2: DFQATT, SNEGSKA (reference sequence). The ends were cut back, 3 bases at V and 4 bases at J, with 16 bases in the middle. Written as DNA, the CDR3 is TGCAGTGCTAGCCGGGGGACTCCCGCTTACGAGCAGTACTTC. Translation: CSASRGTPAYEQYF.

This clonotype came up a few times. The rearrangement joins TRBV20-1 to TRBJ2-5, with D tentatively TRBD2 (7 bases). Germline lookup yields CDR1 DFQATT and CDR2 SNEGSKA (reference sequence). V lost 4 bases to trimming and J lost 4 bases, with 13 bases between them. The CDR3 is made up of 13 amino acids. The CDR3 is CSANGRGGETQYF. CDR3 DNA: TGCAGTGCTAATGGGAGGGGGGGAGAGACCCAGTACTTC.

This clonotype was detected ten times or more. V gene TRBV20-1 combines with J gene TRBJ1-2; D is perhaps TRBD1 (5 bases). CDR1 is DFQATT, CDR2 SNEGSKA, per germline (reference sequence). The CDR3 is 12 amino acids. V was trimmed by 6 bases and J by 3 bases, leaving 11 bases between them. DNA of the CDR3: TGCAGTGCGCCTTCGGGGGACTATGGCTACACCTTC. Translated, it gives CSAPSGDYGYTF.

The gene calls are TRBV20-1 and TRBJ2-3; 14 bases are shared with TRBD2. This CDR3 is built from 19 residues. Germline CDR1 and CDR2: DFQATT and SNEGSKA (reference sequence). Unmatched junction bases numbered 9, after V lost 0 bases and J lost 1 base. Here the CDR3 reads CSARDLSTSGGAGTDTQYF. For the CDR3, the DNA is TGCAGTGCTAGAGATCTGTCGACTAGCGGGGGGGCCGGCACAGATACGCAGTATTTT.

V gene TRBV6-7 combines with J gene TRBJ2-7, with a tentative D call TRBD2 (5 bases). TRBV6-7 qualifies as an ORF whose function is uncertain. Deletions cut 4 bases from V and 0 bases from J, with 7 bases between. The CDR3 covers 13 residues. DNA for the CDR3: TGTGCCAGCAGTTGGGGAGACTCCTACGAGCAGTACTTC. It encodes CASSWGDSYEQYF.